The entry that follows covers one TCR beta chain sequence. The specificity of this receptor is unknown. The input lacks base qualities; no much larger clone sits a single base away. The cohort comprised hundreds of healthy bone marrow donors. Cohort members were all nominally healthy when sampled, although unrecorded immune exposures were likely present. The donor tested CMV seronegative and was one of the 352 seronegative cohort members. Every donor gave a peripheral blood sample, and the peripheral blood mononuclear cells from that sample were used for TCR beta sequencing. Genomic DNA was extracted from the blood cell samples with the Qiagen DNeasy Blood Extraction Kit. These data belong to a study of cytomegalovirus exposure and HLA in healthy donors (dated by TCRdb to about 2017). Background on the whole study: An earlier analysis of about 560 of the donors reported about 260 Gb of sequence data and around 110 million unique TCR beta sequences obtained from 180 million or so T cells. An early release that covered more than 550 HLA-typed donors contained 250 to 350 gigabases of sequencing data and 65 million to 100 million unique TCR sequences. Of the 300 to 500 genotyped donors, less than 85% were placed in the genetic ancestry cluster associated with self-reported Caucasian donors. The study aimed to test whether signatures of past pathogen exposure could be identified by cataloging public T cell receptors. Using immunosequencing, the study profiled T cell repertoires from about 650 subjects and related those repertoires to cytomegalovirus serostatus. A separate validation cohort of roughly 130 different subjects was used in addition to the roughly 640-subject first cohort. To predict cytomegalovirus infection status, the study brought together high-throughput TCR immunosequencing, statistical association of individual TCRs with disease status, and machine learning. A later analysis re-examined previously published TCR beta repertoires from just over 650 donors and added high-resolution HLA genotyping to investigate patterns of TCR occurrence. The later analysis used no new phenotypic data to find candidate immune exposures, relying instead on TCR beta sequences and their occurrence across donors. In an earlier analysis of a few hundred of the donors, high-throughput TCR beta sequencing was used to judge whether each TCR beta V gene segment behaved as functional or pseudogenic. Donor age, sex, ethnicity and CMV serostatus were compiled together with the repertoire data. Genome-wide SNP genotypes for about three fifths of the roughly 670 donors were used in a later genetic analysis, which treated that subset as a discovery cohort. Every repertoire in the discovery cohort had been generated on one and the same sequencing platform. Both class I and class II loci were covered by HLA typing, at four-digit resolution. Typing coverage varied by locus: roughly 629-640 donors for A, B, C, DRB1 and DQB1; 522 for DQA1; around 610 for DPA1; approximately 450 for DPB1. Because of strong linkage in the cohort, four or five DR-DQ haplotypes were treated as single units for association and clustering. Among 350 to 400 genotyped donors of the cohort, an average of approximately 230,000 unique TCR beta nucleotide sequences were sequenced per donor, about a sixth of them non-productive.

The method was the immunoSEQ multiplex PCR assay. A mixture of 60 forward primers for TCR Vbeta segments and 13 reverse primers for TCR Jbeta segments was used in the multiplex PCR. The CDR3 region of rearranged TCR beta genes was amplified from genomic DNA by a multiplex PCR assay. Amplified TCR beta libraries were sequenced as 87-base-pair reads on the Illumina HiSeq System. In the authors' own workflow: A later analysis counted approximately 74 million unique TCR beta chains across the 666 repertoires, and roughly 10 million of these chains were shared by at least two donors. Raw reads were error-corrected and collapsed into unique sequences with a nearest-neighbor algorithm that merged closely related sequences to remove PCR and sequencing errors. To assign V, D and J gene segments, CDR3 sequences were aligned to IMGT reference sequences. For a sequence to be retained, at least a six-nucleotide match to both a V gene segment and a J gene segment was required. Rearrangements were classified as productive when the CDR3 lacked stop codons and remained in frame with V and J, and all other rearrangements were classified as non-productive. Following IMGT convention, CDR3 was defined as the stretch from the second conserved V-encoded cysteine up to the conserved J-encoded phenylalanine. In an earlier analysis of more than 550 of the donors, sequences lacking an unambiguous match to a single V gene segment were excluded. In an earlier analysis of approximately 590 of the donors, a V segment was called functional when productive rearrangements were above 56.7%, and segregating when the standard deviation between donors exceeded 5%. A statistical classification framework was built to diagnose cytomegalovirus status from the catalog of TCR beta chain sequences. In a later analysis, TCR nucleotide sequences were compared against IMGT/GENE-DB human TR gene sequences so that V and J genes could be assigned. In a later analysis, CDR3 sequences and most-parsimonious VDJ recombination scenarios were assigned using the TCRdist pipeline. A later analysis defined each TCR beta chain by its CDR3 amino acid sequence plus V-gene family, and excluded reads lacking a unique V-gene family. To address suspected cross-contamination and a sequencing artifact, a later analysis removed a few hundred highly shared, low-generation-probability nucleotide sequences. A later analysis calculated a clonal expansion index for each public chain from normalized within-repertoire ranks of inferred template counts. A later analysis computed generation probabilities with a VDJ recombination model fitted to out-of-frame rearrangements, and checked the results against IGoR. Hypergeometric tests were used in a later analysis to score TCR-TCR, TCR-HLA and TCR-CMV co-occurrence, with a repertoire-size bias correction applied to the TCR pairs. A later analysis estimated false discovery rates by permuting HLA or CMV assignments 20 times. In a later analysis, co-occurring TCRs were grouped using DBSCAN, with TCRdist sequence similarity added in when clustering inside HLA-allele-positive subsets. Repertoires with fewer than 30,000 or more than 120,000 public chains were left out of co-occurrence clustering, as were five repertoires with anomalous nucleotide sharing. TCRdb obtained this table from immuneACCESS and retained in-frame rearrangements with V and J assigned. These tables miss some clones; where compared with another copy, unresolved V genes account for less than half of the shortfall, and the remainder is unexplained. Clone size and the V and J calls come from that table; the DNA yielded D and trimming. This sample gives about 160,000 clones in total; roughly 79% of them show up just once. The ten top clones hold less than 2% of the sample.

What the study reported, not specific to this receptor: V-gene and J-gene trimming of TCR beta chains was associated with a missense DCLRE1C variant in a later genetic analysis, and the association was replicated in an independent cohort. In a later analysis, some 18,000 TCR beta sequences were associated with specific HLA alleles at a false discovery rate of 0.05. In the study, some 160 TCR beta chains were listed as associated with cytomegalovirus. In a later genetic analysis, fewer N-insertions in productive TCRs were reported among donors in an Asian-associated ancestry cluster than the roughly 640-donor mean. Because HLA typing was missing for some donors at each locus, association tests included only the typed subset. In a later analysis, most CMV-associated TCR beta chains were found to appear HLA-restricted, with HLA associations seemingly driven largely by CMV exposure. It was suggested by the authors that the approach could potentially be generalized to other disease states and immunological phenotypes. Several of the top co-occurrence clusters appeared to be linked to parvovirus B19, influenza, CMV and Epstein-Barr virus, according to a later analysis. The only immune exposure information available for the cohort was CMV serostatus. Strong co-occurrence of HLA alleles, especially DR and DQ, made assigning TCR associations to individual alleles difficult. About 17 rarely observed V segments, including chromosome 9 orphons, were excluded from the earlier analysis of several hundred of the donors because counts were too low. Only TCR beta chains were sequenced in this cohort, and the absence of alpha or paired-chain data limited detectable features. An earlier analysis of 587 of the donors showed that most TCR beta V segments appeared in productive rearrangements either about 87% or about 30% of the time, which broadly matched IMGT annotations. Presence/absence analyses assumed roughly uniform sequencing depth across donors, an assumption that may not hold. The sequencing pipeline was judged likely to have produced a cluster of highly shared sequence variants as a technical artifact. In vitro tests confirmed that a few of the cytomegalovirus-associated TCR beta chains recognize cytomegalovirus antigens. While some public TCRs were present in many individuals, most TCR sequences turned up only very rarely across donors. According to a later analysis, TCR association rates differed among HLA loci, with DRB1 alleles showing the most associated TCRs and HLA-C alleles showing the fewest. A later analysis found that HLA-associated TCR beta chains were more clonally expanded and had lower generation probabilities than equally common non-associated chains. A further reported finding was that TCR beta sequences accurately predicted the HLA-A and HLA-B alleles for most subjects in the first cohort. The classifier was reported to diagnose cytomegalovirus status with high specificity and sensitivity in both the original cohort and the validation cohort. Correlated functional status among segregating V segments might reflect linkage disequilibrium, but an unknown experimental factor could not be ruled out.

Specimen: PBMCs. This clonotype was sampled from a man aged 40-50 years in good health and CMV-seronegative.

The CDR3 region reads CASSYGQAEGTQYF. The nucleotide sequence is given as TGTGCCAGCAGCTACGGACAGGCTGAGGGTACGCAGTATTTT. The sequence links TRBV7-9 to TRBJ2-3; TRBD1 matches 7 bases in the middle. Unmatched junction bases come to 9, with V trimmed by 4 bases and J by 8 bases. The CDR3 measures 14 amino acids from cysteine to phenylalanine. The entry retains the CDR3 DNA only, 42 bases that are in frame from base 1. CDR1 and CDR2, per the germline V gene (reference sequence), are SEHNR and FQNEAQ.